This T cell receptor beta chain was obtained from a study of cytomegalovirus exposure and HLA in healthy donors. Study conclusions and caveats: Cytomegalovirus status was reportedly diagnosed by the classifier with high sensitivity and specificity.

Vbeta (60) and Jbeta (13) primers were used in the PCR. Generated by immunoSEQ multiplex PCR, the TCRdb table keeps only in-frame clones and is missing some. The sample includes roughly 140,000 clones, approximately 84% of them seen just once. J gave up 5 bases and V 0 bases, and 16 bases lay outside the gene matches. The CDR3 runs to 18 residues. Details on this clone: Its specificity is unknown.

Sequenced material: PBMCs. The receptor was isolated from a woman in her sixties or seventies in good health and CMV-seropositive. The gene calls are TRBV5-3 and TRBJ1-1; TRBD1 agrees at 7 bases. TRBV5-3 is an ORF; its function is uncertain. The CDR3 region is CARSLARTGNRTETEAFF. CDR3 bases: TGTGCCAGAAGCTTGGCCAGGACAGGCAACAGAACGGAGACTGAAGCTTTCTTT.